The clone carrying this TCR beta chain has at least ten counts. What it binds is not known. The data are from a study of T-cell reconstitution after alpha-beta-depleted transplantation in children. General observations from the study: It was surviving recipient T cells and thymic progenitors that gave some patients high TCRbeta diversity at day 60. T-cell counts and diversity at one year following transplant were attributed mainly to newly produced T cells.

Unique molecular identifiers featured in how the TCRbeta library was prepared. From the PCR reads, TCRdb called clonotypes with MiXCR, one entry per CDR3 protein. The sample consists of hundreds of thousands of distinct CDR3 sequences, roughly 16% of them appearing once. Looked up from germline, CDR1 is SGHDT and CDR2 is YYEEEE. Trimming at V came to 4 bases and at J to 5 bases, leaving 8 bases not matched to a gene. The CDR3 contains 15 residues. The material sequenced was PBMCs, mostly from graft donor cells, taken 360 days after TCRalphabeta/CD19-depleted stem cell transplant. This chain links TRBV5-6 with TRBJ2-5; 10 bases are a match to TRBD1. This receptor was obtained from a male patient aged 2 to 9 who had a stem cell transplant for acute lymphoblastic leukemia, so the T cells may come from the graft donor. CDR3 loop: CASSRDRGYWETQYF. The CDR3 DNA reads TGTGCCAGCAGCCGGGACAGGGGATATTGGGAGACCCAGTACTTC.